These 18 T cell receptor beta chains were sequenced from one sample in a study of cytomegalovirus exposure and HLA in healthy donors. The PCR employed 60 Vbeta primers together with 13 Jbeta primers. Repertoires were generated with immunoSEQ multiplex PCR, while TCRdb's copy carries only in-frame clones and drops some. The sample has 90,000 to 110,000 clones, approximately 71% seen once. Sequenced sample: PBMCs. These receptor sequences come from a middle-aged man in good health and CMV-seronegative.

A few counts support this clone. The rearrangement uses TRBV7-9 and TRBJ2-7, with D tentatively TRBD1 (6 bases). The V end lost 7 bases, the J end lost 3 bases, and 19 bases lay between the germline ends. Germline CDR1 and CDR2: SEHNR and FQNEAQ (reference sequence). The CDR3 totals 15 residues. The CDR3 sequence is CASTHARDTSYEQYF. In DNA, the CDR3 is TGTGCCAGCACCCATGCTCGGGACACCAGCTACGAGCAGTACTTC.

The genes are TRBV13 and TRBJ2-5; D possibly corresponds to TRBD1 (5 bases). V lost 0 bases and J lost 6, with 11 bases in between. The length of the CDR3 is 14 residues. Per the germline V gene, CDR1 is PRHDT and CDR2 is FYEKMQ (reference sequence). The CDR3 here is CASSLGDTHQTQYF. The CDR3 bases are TGTGCCAGCAGCTTAGGGGACACCCATCAGACCCAGTACTTC.

This clone was counted once. The J gene is TRBJ2-7, the V gene TRBV13, with 12 nucleotides matching TRBD1. Trimming cost V 4 bases and J 5 bases; bases outside gene matches: 3. The CDR3 sequence is 14 residues long. Germline CDR1 and CDR2: PRHDT and FYEKMQ (reference sequence). This CDR3 reads CASSSGTGGDEQYF. For the CDR3, the DNA is TGTGCCAGCAGCTCCGGGACAGGGGGCGACGAGCAGTACTTC.

This rearrangement joins TRBV30 to TRBJ2-5, with 8 bases lining up with TRBD1. This CDR3 comprises 16 residues. The junction had 15 bases not matched to a gene; V was cut back by 4 bases and J by 5 bases. Germline-derived CDR1 and CDR2 are GTSNPN and SVGIG (reference sequence). The CDR3 reads CAWTTTGGTPHETQYF. CDR3 bases: TGTGCCTGGACCACAACAGGGGGAACCCCTCATGAGACCCAGTACTTC.

The chain joins TRBV7-2 to TRBJ1-1; D ambiguous. This CDR3 has 13 residues. V was pared by 2 bases and J by 11 bases, with 15 bases between. Per the germline V gene, CDR1 is SGHTA and CDR2 is FQGNSA. The CDR3 region has the DNA TGTGCCAGCAGCTTACGGAGACCCAACGGGGCTTTCTTT. Its translation is CASSLRRPNGAFF. Based on the CDR3 plus reference TRBV7-2 and TRBJ1-1, the full variable domain is GAGVSQSPSNKVTEKGKDVELRCDPISGHTALYWYRQSLGQGLEFLIYFQGNSAPDKSGLPSDRFSAERTGGSVSTLTIQRTQQEDSAVYLCASSLRRPNGAFFGQGTRLTVV.

This clone was recorded a few times. The J gene is TRBJ1-2, the V gene TRBV2; 8 nucleotides align to TRBD1. CDR3 length: 13 residues. V was pared by 6 bases and J by 7 bases, with 7 bases of the junction left unmatched. The germline V gene has CDR1 SNHLY and CDR2 FYNNEI. The CDR3 DNA reads as TGTGCCAGCAGCCAGGGGGCGCAGACTGGCTACACCTTC. Translated, it gives CASSQGAQTGYTF.

This sequence joins TRBV4-3 and TRBJ1-3; tentative D call: TRBD1 (5 bases). Germline V gene lookup returns CDR1 LGHNA and CDR2 YSLEER. V was pared by 3 bases and J by 0 bases, with 18 bases between. The CDR3 loop spans 18 amino acids. DNA of the CDR3: TGCGCCAGCAGCCAGGGCAGGGCGAGACTAGACTCTGGAAACACCATATATTTT. It encodes CASSQGRARLDSGNTIYF.

CDR3 DNA sequence: TGTGCCACCCGGCCAGGGGACAGTAGCACAGATACGCAGTATTTT. It yields the protein CATRPGDSSTDTQYF. The chain couples TRBV15 to TRBJ2-3; TRBD1 matches 7 bases. Trimming removed 8 bases from V and 0 bases from J; junction bases left unmatched: 8. This CDR3 comprises 15 residues. The germline V gene has CDR1 LNHNV and CDR2 YYDKDF (reference sequence).

This chain joins TRBV6-5 and TRBJ1-4; the D is unclear. Trimming removed 0 bases from V and 8 bases from J, with 13 bases in between. Germline CDR1 MNHEY, CDR2 SVGAGI. The CDR3 is made up of 15 amino acids. The CDR3 bases are TGTGCCAGCAGTTACTCGGGAGGAAGTAGCGAAAAACTGTTTTTT. It translates to CASSYSGGSSEKLFF.

The rearrangement uses TRBV5-6 and TRBJ1-2; D is ambiguous. Trimming pared 1 base from V and 2 bases from J, leaving 12 bases between. CDR3 length: 15 amino acids. The germline CDR1 and CDR2 sequences are SGHDT and YYEEEE. CDR3 nucleotide sequence: TGTGCCAGCAGCTTGCTGTCAGGCAACAACTATGGCTACACCTTC. Translated, it gives CASSLLSGNNYGYTF.

The chain links TRBV6-1 to TRBJ2-7; 10 bases line up with TRBD1. This CDR3 has 17 residues. V lost 4 bases, J lost 4 bases, and 13 bases stayed unmatched. From germline, CDR1 is MNHNS and CDR2 SASEGT. CDR3 nucleotide sequence: TGTGCCAGCAGTGTCTGGTCGGGTCGACAGGGGGCATACGAGCAGTACTTC. This translates into CASSVWSGRQGAYEQYF.

The chain combines TRBV9 with TRBJ1-3; 10 bases line up with TRBD1. J gave up 4 bases and V 4 bases, and 11 bases lay outside the gene matches. CDR1 and CDR2 from the germline V gene are SGDLS and YYNGEE. The CDR3 runs to 17 residues. The CDR3 nucleotides read TGTGCCAGCAGCACCCCCCGGGGACAGGGGCAAGGAAACACCATATATTTT. Translating it yields CASSTPRGQGQGNTIYF.

CDR3 sequence: CASRAPAGRSEAFF. CDR3 nucleotide sequence: TGTGCCAGCAGGGCGCCGGCAGGGCGATCTGAAGCTTTCTTT. The chain combines TRBV6-5 with TRBJ1-1, with D perhaps TRBD1 (5 bases). Trimming pared 6 bases from V and 6 bases from J, leaving 17 bases between. The germline V gene encodes CDR1 MNHEY and CDR2 SVGAGI. This CDR3 region has 14 residues.

The V and J genes are TRBV6-6 and TRBJ2-1, with TRBD2 matching 10 bases. V was pared by 2 bases and J by 4 bases, with 5 bases of the junction left unmatched. In germline, CDR1 is MNHNY, CDR2 SVGAGI (reference sequence). The CDR3 runs to 16 residues. In DNA form, the CDR3 reads TGTGCCAGCAGTTACGGAGCGGGGGGGCCTTACAATGAGCAGTTCTTC. It specifies CASSYGAGGPYNEQFF.

This clone has more than one count but fewer than ten. V usage is TRBV4-3 and J usage is TRBJ1-1; the D is unclear. The CDR3 covers 13 residues. CDR1 is LGHNA and CDR2 is YSLEER in the germline V gene. The ends were cut back, 4 bases at V and 4 bases at J, with 10 bases in the middle. Here the CDR3 reads CASSPQFGTEAFF. For the CDR3, the DNA is TGCGCCAGCAGCCCCCAGTTTGGCACTGAAGCTTTCTTT.

The chain uses TRBV14 and TRBJ2-7, with 7 bases aligning to TRBD2. With 4 bases clipped from V and 6 bases from J, the junction kept 6 bases outside the gene matches. The CDR3 has 13 amino acids. Germline CDR1 is SGHDN and CDR2 is FVKESK. CDR3 sequence reads: CASSPGLVGEQYF. CDR3 nucleotides: TGTGCCAGCAGCCCCGGACTAGTAGGCGAGCAGTACTTC.

The chain has TRBV4-2 and TRBJ2-6, with D unresolved. CDR1 and CDR2 (germline): LGHNA, YNFKEQ. The V gene lost 1 base and the J gene lost 0 bases, with 10 bases spanning the gap. This CDR3 contains 17 residues. CDR3 bases: TGTGCCAGCAGCCAAGGTGTAATAGCCTCTGGGGCCAACGTCCTGACTTTC. Translated, it gives CASSQGVIASGANVLTF.

The chain joins TRBV5-6 to TRBJ1-4; 9 bases map to TRBD1. CDR1 is SGHDT and CDR2 is YYEEEE in the germline V gene. The CDR3 totals 14 residues. Germline trimming cut 2 bases from V and 8 bases from J; bases unmatched to any gene: 4. This CDR3 reads CASSFGTGLEKLFF. The DNA of the CDR3 is TGTGCCAGCAGCTTTGGGACAGGGTTGGAAAAACTGTTTTTT.